These 25 T cell receptor beta chains were all obtained from the same sample, sequenced in a study of CD8 T cells in Susac syndrome. An amount of RNA that ranged from roughly 0.5 to 1 ug was reverse transcribed with random hexamers. Via MiXCR, TCRdb re-called the immunoSEQ multiplex PCR reads, giving one row per CDR3 protein. The sample includes about 210,000 distinct CDR3 sequences, roughly 96% of them seen just once. Source material: CD4+ T cells from PBMCs. The receptor source for this set is a human donor with multiple sclerosis.

This rearrangement joins TRBV5-6 to TRBJ2-5, with D hard to call. This CDR3 contains 12 residues. The germline V gene has CDR1 SGHDT and CDR2 YYEEEE. The V gene lost 2 bases and the J gene lost 13 bases, with 15 bases spanning the gap. CDR3 amino acids: CASSFRALTGYF. Written as DNA, the CDR3 is TGTGCCAGCAGCTTCCGGGCCCTTACGGGGTACTTC.

The chain joins TRBV29-1 to TRBJ2-3; TRBD1 might be the D (6 bases). Trimming left V 3 bases short and J 6 bases short, with 19 bases between. The germline gives CDR1 SQVTM, CDR2 ANQGSEA. This CDR3 comprises 15 residues. CDR3 region: CSVELTGAFWDTQYF. The CDR3 DNA follows: TGCAGCGTTGAGTTGACAGGCGCCTTTTGGGATACGCAGTATTTT.

This chain links TRBV29-1 with TRBJ2-1; D could derive from TRBD1 or TRBD2 (5 bases each). The CDR3 totals 14 residues. V was cut by 6 bases and J by 0 bases, with 12 bases left in between. Germline assignment: CDR1 SQVTM and CDR2 ANQGSEA. The CDR3 region has the DNA TGCAGCGTGGGGACGGTAGCCTCCTACAATGAGCAGTTCTTC. Translated, it gives CSVGTVASYNEQFF.

The chain employs TRBV12-3 or TRBV12-4 and TRBJ1-2; D ambiguous. Trimming stripped 6 bases from V and 1 base from J, with 18 bases between. The CDR3 spans 16 residues. The CDR3 here is CASRHPVGGLNYGYTF. For the CDR3, the DNA is TGTGCCAGCAGACACCCCGTGGGAGGTCTTAACTATGGCTACACCTTC.

This chain joins TRBV12-5 and TRBJ2-7; TRBD1 or TRBD2 may be the D gene (5 bases each). The CDR3 contains 12 residues. Germline V gives CDR1 LGHNT, CDR2 FRNRAP. Trimming stripped 1 base from V and 6 bases from J, with 7 bases between. The CDR3, as DNA: TGTGCTAGTGGTTTGGCGGGACCCGAGCAGTACTTC. Translating it yields CASGLAGPEQYF.

V and J are TRBV9 and TRBJ2-7; D ambiguous. The CDR3 totals 14 residues. V was clipped by 3 bases and J by 2 bases, with 12 bases between them. Per germline, CDR1 SGDLS and CDR2 YYNGEE. The CDR3 loop is CASSEDLSPYEQYF. Written as DNA, the CDR3 is TGTGCCAGCAGCGAGGACCTGAGCCCCTACGAGCAGTACTTC.

This clonotype occurred once. This chain joins TRBV20-1 and TRBJ1-5; D ambiguous. V was cut by 3 bases and J by 6 bases, with 9 bases left in between. This CDR3 region has 12 residues. The V gene's germline CDR1 is DFQATT and CDR2 SNEGSKA (reference sequence). This CDR3 is CSASRRAQPQHF. CDR3 in DNA: TGCAGTGCTAGCCGTCGGGCTCAGCCCCAGCATTTT.

The chain uses TRBV14 and TRBJ2-7; TRBD2 agrees at 7 bases. The germline gives CDR1 SGHDN, CDR2 FVKESK. Unmatched junction bases numbered 3, after V lost 3 bases and J lost 7 bases. The CDR3 contains 12 residues. The DNA for the CDR3 is TGTGCCAGCAGCCAGACTAGCTTTGAGCAGTACTTC. It encodes CASSQTSFEQYF. The variable domain in full, with the rest retrieved from reference TRBV14 and TRBJ2-7, is EAGVTQFPSHSVIEKGQTVTLRCDPISGHDNLYWYRRVMGKEIKFLLHFVKESKQDESGMPNNRFLAERTGGTYSTLKVQPAELEDSGVYFCASSQTSFEQYFGPGTRLTVT.

The rearrangement links TRBV19 to TRBJ1-3, with D perhaps TRBD1 (5 bases). This CDR3 is built from 16 residues. Germline loops: CDR1 LNHDA, CDR2 SQIVND (reference sequence). V lost 6 bases to trimming and J lost 7 bases, with 22 bases between them. Written as DNA, the CDR3 is TGTGCCAGTAGCTCCAAAAGGGACCACCCGACGAACACCATATATTTT. This gives the protein CASSSKRDHPTNTIYF.

The chain links TRBV20-1 to TRBJ2-1; no reliable D call. Germline-derived CDR1 and CDR2 are DFQATT and SNEGSKA (reference sequence). Trimming shortened V by 2 bases and J by 4 bases, and 0 bases separated the two germline ends. The CDR3 covers 10 residues. The CDR3 nucleotides are TGCAGTGCTAGATACAATGAGCAGTTCTTC. Translated: CSARYNEQFF.

The gene calls are TRBV4-2 and TRBJ2-1; D could derive from TRBD1 or TRBD2 (5 bases each). The CDR3 sequence is 18 residues long. The germline CDR1 and CDR2 sequences are LGHNA and YNFKEQ. V lost 0 bases to trimming and J lost 5 bases, with 20 bases between them. CDR3 region: CASSQDQPGPIFHNEQFF. The CDR3 DNA reads as TGTGCCAGCAGCCAAGATCAACCGGGACCCATTTTCCACAATGAGCAGTTCTTC.

This chain uses TRBV24-1 with TRBJ2-1; the D call may be TRBD1 or TRBD2 (5 bases each). This CDR3 comprises 16 residues. The germline V gene encodes CDR1 KGHDR and CDR2 SFDVKD. Trimming took off 2 bases at V and 5 bases at J, with 15 bases between the two ends. CDR3 protein: CATSDSWGRDHNEQFF. The DNA for the CDR3 is TGTGCCACCAGTGATTCTTGGGGGAGAGACCACAATGAGCAGTTCTTC.

The chain recombines TRBV4-2 with TRBJ2-2; D gene unclear. Per germline, CDR1 LGHNA and CDR2 YNFKEQ. The CDR3 runs to 14 residues. V was clipped by 5 bases and J by 6 bases, with 13 bases between them. The CDR3 DNA sequence: TGTGCCAGCAGCGCCCCTTTATTTTCCGGGGAGCTGTTTTTT. Its translation: CASSAPLFSGELFF.

This chain connects TRBV19 to TRBJ1-5; tentatively, D is TRBD1 (5 bases). Germline CDR1 is LNHDA and CDR2 is SQIVND (reference sequence). Trimming removed 1 base from V and 6 bases from J, with 19 bases in between. CDR3 length: 17 residues. CDR3 DNA: TGTGCCAGTAGTATAGTACCCGGAACAGGAGGTTCTCAGCCCCAGCATTTT. Translation gives CASSIVPGTGGSQPQHF.

V and J are TRBV7-3 and TRBJ1-1; D uncertain. V was cut by 6 bases and J by 6 bases, with 11 bases left in between. CDR1 is SGHTA, CDR2 FQGTGA, per germline. The CDR3 is 12 residues long. In DNA form, the CDR3 reads TGTGCCAGCAGTTCCGGACGGGCTGAAGCTTTCTTT. Encoded protein: CASSSGRAEAFF. The full variable domain, its missing parts supplied by reference TRBV7-3 and TRBJ1-1, is GAGVSQTPSNKVTEKGKYVELRCDPISGHTALYWYRQSLGQGPEFLIYFQGTGAADDSGLPNDRFFAVRPEGSVSTLKIQRTERGDSAVYLCASSSGRAEAFFGQGTRLTVV.

This chain uses TRBV4-1 with TRBJ2-2; 14 bases fit TRBD2. Germline loops: CDR1 MGHRA, CDR2 YSYEKL. The CDR3 totals 15 residues. The junction had 1 base not matched to a gene; V was cut back by 3 bases and J by 7 bases. CDR3 nucleotides: TGCGCCAGCAGCCATGGACTAGCGGGAGGCGGGGAGCTGTTTTTT. As protein: CASSHGLAGGGELFF.

In its sample, this clonotype was seen once. The chain carries TRBV29-1 and TRBJ2-5, with 7 bases fitting TRBD2. V shed 1 base, J shed 1 base, and the junction held 18 bases outside the gene matches. This CDR3 is built from 19 residues. The germline gives CDR1 SQVTM, CDR2 ANQGSEA. CDR3 nucleotide sequence: TGCAGCGTTGAAGGGGGAGGGTATGGGCAACGGGGGACCCAAGAGACCCAGTACTTC. The encoded protein is CSVEGGGYGQRGTQETQYF.

The chain has TRBV7-9 and TRBJ2-7; a weak D match, TRBD1 (6 bases). From germline, CDR1 is SEHNR and CDR2 FQNEAQ (reference sequence). The V gene lost 5 bases and the J gene lost 3 bases, with 11 bases spanning the gap. The CDR3 has 13 residues. This CDR3 reads CASSTGQYYEQYF. The CDR3 DNA follows: TGTGCCAGCAGCACCGGACAGTACTACGAGCAGTACTTC.

The chain links TRBV27 to TRBJ1-5; D unresolved. Per the germline V gene, CDR1 is MNHEY and CDR2 is SMNVEV (reference sequence). The CDR3 covers 14 residues. The V end was cut by 9 bases, the J end by 1 base, with 13 bases between. DNA for the CDR3: TGTGCCAGTGCCTGGGGAGGAAGCAATCAGCCCCAGCATTTT. Amino acids: CASAWGGSNQPQHF.

V is TRBV29-1 and J is TRBJ2-1; 9 bases line up with TRBD2. The CDR3 is made up of 15 amino acids. V lost 1 base, J lost 4 bases, and 5 bases stayed unmatched. CDR1 and CDR2 from the germline V gene are SQVTM and ANQGSEA. The CDR3 DNA follows: TGCAGCGTTGAAGGCCGGCTAGCGGGGTACAATGAGCAGTTCTTC. The encoded protein is CSVEGRLAGYNEQFF.

This chain joins TRBV2 and TRBJ2-7; maybe TRBD1 (8 bases). This CDR3 region has 12 residues. Deletions cut 7 bases from V and 4 bases from J, with 11 bases between. CDR1 and CDR2 (germline): SNHLY, FYNNEI. The CDR3 region is CASKQGGYEQYF. Written as DNA, the CDR3 is TGTGCCAGCAAACAGGGGGGGTACGAGCAGTACTTC.

The V call is TRBV9, the J call TRBJ2-1; 9 nucleotides match TRBD2. Per the germline V gene, CDR1 is SGDLS and CDR2 is YYNGEE. The junction had 6 bases not matched to a gene; V was cut back by 0 bases and J by 5 bases. The CDR3 has 16 amino acids. CDR3 sequence: CASSVAGSGSHNEQFF. CDR3 nucleotides: TGTGCCAGCAGCGTAGCTGGTAGCGGGAGCCACAATGAGCAGTTCTTC.

V is TRBV20-1 and J is TRBJ2-3, with 8 bases matching TRBD2. Trimming cost V 1 base and J 0 bases; bases outside gene matches: 6. Germline assignment: CDR1 DFQATT and CDR2 SNEGSKA (reference sequence). The CDR3 has 16 amino acids. DNA for the CDR3: TGCAGTGCTAGAGGCTTAGCGGGGAGTAGCACAGATACGCAGTATTTT. This translates into CSARGLAGSSTDTQYF.

V and J are TRBV20-1 and TRBJ2-7, with 9 bases identical to TRBD2. Germline V CDR1 and CDR2: DFQATT, SNEGSKA (reference sequence). The junction had 6 bases not matched to a gene; V was cut back by 3 bases and J by 0 bases. The CDR3 runs 15 residues. The CDR3 coding sequence is TGCAGTGCTAGGGCTAGCGGGGAAAGCTCCTACGAGCAGTACTTC. Amino acid sequence: CSARASGESSYEQYF.

This chain joins TRBV7-9 and TRBJ2-7; D is unclear. Per germline, CDR1 SEHNR and CDR2 FQNEAQ (reference sequence). Trimming stripped 8 bases from V and 4 bases from J, with 15 bases between. The CDR3 has 13 amino acids. CDR3 amino acids: CASLGLKSYEQYF. Written as DNA, the CDR3 is TGTGCCAGCTTGGGGTTGAAAAGTTACGAGCAGTACTTC.